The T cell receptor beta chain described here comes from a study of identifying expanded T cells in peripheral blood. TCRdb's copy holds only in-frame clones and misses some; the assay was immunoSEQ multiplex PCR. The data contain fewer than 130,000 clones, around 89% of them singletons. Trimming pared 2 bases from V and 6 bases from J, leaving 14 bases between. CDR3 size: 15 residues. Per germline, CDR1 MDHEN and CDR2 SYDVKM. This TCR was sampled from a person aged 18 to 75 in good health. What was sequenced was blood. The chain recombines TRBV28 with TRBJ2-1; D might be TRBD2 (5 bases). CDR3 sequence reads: CASSLTTGIGNEQFF. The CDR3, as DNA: TGTGCCAGCAGTTTAACTACGGGGATTGGCAATGAGCAGTTCTTC.